This T cell receptor (beta chain) was sequenced in a study of chemoradiotherapy in HPV16-positive cancers (dated by TCRdb to between 2021 and 2022). As for the study more broadly: Functional T-cell assays on cells from a couple of HPV16-positive patients defined candidate HPV-specific T-cell clones and common TCR motifs. Next, the candidate HPV-specific TCRs and motifs were followed in TCR repertoires from more than 70 patients with HPV-related cancers. The study asked whether T-cell immunity against the HPV oncoproteins E6 and E7 changes during chemoradiotherapy and whether it affects survival.

The trim is 4 bases for V and 5 bases for J, with a gap of 17 bases between the germline ends. Taken from the germline V gene, the CDR1 and CDR2 loops are MRHNA and SNTAGT. The CDR3 numbers 15 residues from cysteine through phenylalanine. Only the CDR3 portion is preserved as DNA: 45 bases, with reading frame beginning at the first base. Libraries came from the immunoSEQ multiplex PCR assay. Entries here come from immuneACCESS through TCRdb and include only in-frame sequences with V and J called. Some clones fail to appear in such tables; in the studies checked, an unresolved V gene covers under half of the shortfall, and the cause of the remainder is unknown. This sample lists about 19,000 clones; roughly 80% were detected once. The ten largest clonotypes hold about 3.5% of the sample. As for this clone: This receptor's antigen is unknown. Qualities for individual bases were not recorded, and no much larger clone is one base off.

Repertoires were sampled multiple times during chemoradiotherapy, which allowed clonal expansion in the tumor microenvironment to be followed. Broad study findings and their caveats: Improved recurrence-free survival in HPV16-positive patients was associated with expansion of HPV-responsive T cells during chemoradiotherapy. The functional definition of HPV-specific T cells was derived from only a couple of HPV16-positive patients, and the survival association was reported for HPV16-positive patients. Expansion of candidate HPV-specific clones and E7-related TCR motifs was observed in the tumor microenvironment during treatment, whereas no such expansion was observed for non-HPV-specific T cells.

The sequence links TRBV6-4 to TRBJ1-2; tentative D gene TRBD1, with 5 bases matching. This TCR was sampled from a human donor with HPV-associated anogenital cancer. The material sequenced was blood, taken from a patient who underwent chemoradiotherapy. The DNA sequence is given as TGTGCCAGCAGTGGCGACAGCGCCGGGCTGTATGGCTACACCTTC. Its translation reads: CASSGDSAGLYGYTF.